The present TCR beta chain was sequenced within a study of cytomegalovirus exposure and HLA in healthy donors. The CDR3 extends over 15 amino acids. The V gene end was trimmed by 3 bases and the J gene end by 5 bases; junction bases not matched to a gene: 7. Germline V gives CDR1 MDHEN, CDR2 SYDVKM. The PCR ran on 60 Vbeta and 13 Jbeta primers. Method: immunoSEQ multiplex PCR; TCRdb's copy keeps in-frame clones and lacks some. The profile covers about 98,000 clones, with 60% to 75% appearing a single time and 1.2% taken by the ten largest. This clone was observed a handful of times. The sequence was collected from a female donor in good health and CMV-seronegative. This chain uses TRBV28 with TRBJ1-5; 7 positions agree with TRBD1. The sample was PBMCs. The CDR3: CASSFYGQEDQPQHF. The DNA for the CDR3 is TGTGCCAGCAGTTTCTACGGACAGGAAGATCAGCCCCAGCATTTT.